This record covers a single TCR beta chain. The antigen remains unidentified. This entry belongs to a study of T cell responses to AZD1222 COVID-19 vaccine. At the level of the study: Pooling of second doses given at about 4 or about 12 weeks was done. Whole-study results and caveats: Two AZD1222 administrations were followed by greater Spike-specific TCR breadth and depth.

This table comes from immunoSEQ multiplex PCR, and its TCRdb copy is limited to in-frame clones, with some not included. Of approximately 130,000 clones listed, 80% to 90% were seen once; the top ten hold just under 9.5%. The CDR3 contains 14 residues. Trimming at V came to 4 bases and at J to 3 bases, leaving 2 bases not matched to a gene. Germline CDR1 reads LGHDT; CDR2 reads YNNKEL (reference sequence). The J gene is TRBJ2-3, the V gene TRBV3-1 (or the pseudogene TRBV3-2); TRBD2 matches 9 bases. The TCR was taken from an adult in good health. The source material was peripheral blood, sampled on day 0 of AZD1222 vaccination. The CDR3: CASSPRGGTDTQYF. CDR3 DNA: TGTGCCAGCAGCCCGCGGGGGGGAACAGATACGCAGTATTTT.